This paragraph reports one T cell receptor beta chain. The antigen is undetermined. The data derive from a study of cytomegalovirus exposure and HLA in healthy donors. Trimming shortened V by 4 bases and J by 5 bases, and 8 bases separated the two germline ends. Germline CDR1 GTSNPN, CDR2 SVGIG (reference sequence). The CDR3 extends over 11 amino acids. This PCR relied on a set of 60 Vbeta primers and 13 Jbeta primers. Clones were sequenced by immunoSEQ multiplex PCR, and TCRdb holds only the in-frame ones, with some missing. The sample lists about 140,000 clones, around 80% occurring once. Notes on the study in general: The study put 160 or so TCR beta chains on its list as cytomegalovirus-associated. Later analysis associated a missense DCLRE1C variant with TCR beta V- and J-gene trimming.

The clonotype originates from a man aged 40-49 years in good health and CMV-seronegative. The V gene is TRBV30, the J gene TRBJ1-2; D gene uncertain. Sequencing input: PBMCs. The CDR3 sequence is CAWTGSYGYTF. The CDR3 bases are TGTGCCTGGACCGGTTCATATGGCTACACCTTC.